Sequencing of this T cell receptor (beta chain) was carried out in a study of CD8+CD57+ T cells in acquired aplastic anemia. Study-wide background: Sorted CD4+ and CD8+ cells gave an average of about 3 ug of DNA. Broader study findings: Researchers report that twenty-nine CD8+ CDR3 sequences appeared in both patients and controls.

The study profiled TCR beta VDJ and CDR3 using genomic DNA as template. TCRdb called the reads again in MiXCR, with one record for every CDR3 protein. Of approximately 300,000 distinct CDR3 sequences detected, roughly 53% appear once; the ten largest clones hold 1% to 1.5%. As for this clonotype: Its specificity is not known.

Patients picked for sequencing had shown CD8+CD57+ cell expansion detected by flow cytometry. Germline V gene data show CDR1 as SGHAT and CDR2 as FQNNGV. This CDR3 spans 12 amino acids. Trimming shortened V by 5 bases and J by 13 bases, and 15 bases separated the two germline ends. The genes are TRBV11-2 and TRBJ2-1; D is unresolved. This receptor was taken from a human donor with aplastic anemia. The sequenced material came from sorted CD4+, CD8+, or CD8+CD57+ T cells (not recorded which) from PBMCs. The CDR3 DNA reads TGTGCCAGCAGCCCGTCGTTCGGGTTACAGTTCTTC. It yields the protein CASSPSFGLQFF.